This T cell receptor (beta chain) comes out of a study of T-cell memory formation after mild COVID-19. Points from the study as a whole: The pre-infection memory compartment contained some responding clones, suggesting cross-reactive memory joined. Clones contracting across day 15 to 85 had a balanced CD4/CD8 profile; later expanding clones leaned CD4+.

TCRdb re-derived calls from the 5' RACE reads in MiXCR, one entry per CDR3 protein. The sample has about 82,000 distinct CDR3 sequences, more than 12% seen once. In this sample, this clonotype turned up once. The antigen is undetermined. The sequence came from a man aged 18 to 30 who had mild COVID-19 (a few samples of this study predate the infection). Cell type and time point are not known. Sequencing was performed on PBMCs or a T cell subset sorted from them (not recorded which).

This chain's CDR3 is CASIGTYEQYF. CDR3 sequence (DNA): TGTGCCAGCATCGGGACCTACGAGCAGTACTTC. J is TRBJ2-7 and V is TRBV2, with D possibly TRBD2 on 5 matching bases. V was clipped by 7 bases and J by 2 bases, with 6 bases between them. CDR1 is SNHLY and CDR2 is FYNNEI in the germline V gene. CDR3 size: 11 residues. Looking up the rest from reference TRBV2 and TRBJ2-7 gives the full variable domain: EPEVTQTPSHQVTQMGQEVILRCVPISNHLYFYWYRQILGQKVEFLVSFYNNEISEKSEIFDDQFSVERPDGSNFTLKIRSTKLEDSAMYFCASIGTYEQYFGPGTRLTVT.